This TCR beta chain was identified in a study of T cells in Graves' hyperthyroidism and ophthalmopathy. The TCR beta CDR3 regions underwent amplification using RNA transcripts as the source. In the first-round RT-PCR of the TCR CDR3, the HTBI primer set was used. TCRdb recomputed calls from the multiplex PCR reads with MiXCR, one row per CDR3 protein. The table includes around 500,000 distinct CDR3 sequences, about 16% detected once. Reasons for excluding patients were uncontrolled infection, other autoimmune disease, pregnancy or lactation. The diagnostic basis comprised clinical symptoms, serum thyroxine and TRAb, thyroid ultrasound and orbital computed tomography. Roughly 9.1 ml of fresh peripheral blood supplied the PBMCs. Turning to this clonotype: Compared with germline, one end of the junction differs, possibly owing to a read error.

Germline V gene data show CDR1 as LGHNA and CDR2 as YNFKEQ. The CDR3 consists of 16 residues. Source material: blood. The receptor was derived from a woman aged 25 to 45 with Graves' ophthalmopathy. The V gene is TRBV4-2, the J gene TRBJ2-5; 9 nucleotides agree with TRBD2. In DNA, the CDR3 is TGTGTCAGCAGCCAAGACGTAGCGGGAGTACAAGAGACCCAGTACTTC. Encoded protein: CVSSQDVAGVQETQYF.